These T cell receptor beta chains were read from a single sample in a study of T cell therapy after organ transplantation. The antigens these receptors bind are not known. Sequencing used immunoSEQ multiplex PCR; TCRdb keeps in-frame clones, though not all of them. The sample holds 50,000 or so clones, over 90% seen once. The sample consisted of CD8+ T cells from blood, taken before autologous CMV-specific T cell therapy. These receptors were taken from a human patient who had received a solid organ transplant and had CMV disease. Each CDR3 is given with its conserved first and last residue. A D gene is named only where the DNA matches it firmly. Not every row has a clone size; where given, it reads once, few, many or a size class.

d_gene	v_gene	abundance	j_gene	CDR3aa	CDR3nt
TRBD1	TRBV11-2	-	TRBJ1-2	CASSPNRQGSYGYTF	TGTGCCAGCAGCCCCAACCGACAGGGGAGCTATGGCTACACCTTC
-	TRBV27	-	TRBJ2-1	CASSLRQLNEQFF	TGTGCCAGCAGTTTAAGGCAGCTTAATGAGCAGTTCTTC
-	TRBV6-5	-	TRBJ1-1	CASSPPGVSTEAFF	TGTGCCAGCAGCCCCCCGGGGGTATCCACTGAAGCTTTCTTT
TRBD1	TRBV9	-	TRBJ1-1	CASSAFHGDRKYTEVFF	TGTGCCAGCAGCGCATTCCACGGGGACAGGAAATACACTGAAGTTTTCTTT
TRBD2	TRBV9	-	TRBJ2-3	CASSASGLEGDTQYF	TGTGCCAGCAGCGCGTCGGGACTAGAGGGAGATACGCAGTATTTT
-	TRBV4-3	-	TRBJ1-1	CASSQDQGPYLEAFF	TGCGCCAGCAGCCAAGATCAGGGGCCCTACCTCGAAGCTTTCTTT
-	TRBV7-2	-	TRBJ2-1	CASGVYNEQFF	TGTGCCTCGGGGGTCTACAATGAGCAGTTCTTC
-	TRBV6-5	-	TRBJ2-7	CASSYPDRTYEQYF	TGTGCCAGCAGTTACCCCGACAGGACCTACGAGCAGTACTTC
-	TRBV7-9	-	TRBJ1-2	CASSLALGVEYYGYTF	TGTGCCAGCAGCTTAGCGCTGGGGGTGGAATACTATGGCTACACCTTC
-	TRBV25-1	-	TRBJ2-5	CASSVTEAETQYF	TGTGCCAGCAGTGTGACAGAGGCAGAGACCCAGTACTTC
-	TRBV4-1	few	TRBJ1-5	CASSQDQRSNQPQHF	TGCGCCAGCAGCCAAGATCAGCGGAGCAATCAGCCCCAGCATTTT
TRBD2	TRBV28	-	TRBJ2-1	CASSRAGGLFNEQFF	TGTGCCAGCAGTAGAGCGGGAGGGCTATTCAATGAGCAGTTCTTC
TRBD1	TRBV27	-	TRBJ2-1	CASSLRGTALYNEQFF	TGTGCCAGCAGTCTAAGGGGGACAGCACTTTACAATGAGCAGTTCTTC
-	TRBV19	-	TRBJ2-1	CASSVKGNEQFF	TGTGCCAGTAGTGTAAAGGGCAATGAGCAGTTCTTC
-	TRBV29-1	-	TRBJ2-2	CSTILGTGELFF	TGCAGTACCATCTTGGGGACCGGGGAGCTGTTTTTT
-	TRBV5-6	-	TRBJ1-1	CASSLRDLARTEAFF	TGTGCCAGCAGCTTGAGGGATTTGGCGCGCACTGAAGCTTTCTTT
-	TRBV7-2	-	TRBJ1-5	CASSLSRRHNQPQHF	TGTGCCAGCAGTCTTAGTAGGCGTCACAATCAGCCCCAGCATTTT
-	TRBV9	-	TRBJ1-4	CASSVAGTTYEKLFF	TGTGCCAGCAGCGTAGCGGGCACGACCTATGAAAAACTGTTTTTT
-	TRBV7-2	-	TRBJ1-5	CASSFGDQPQHF	TGTGCCAGCAGCTTTGGCGATCAGCCCCAGCATTTT
-	TRBV10-1	-	TRBJ1-1	CASSETGYTEAFF	TGCGCCAGCAGTGAAACTGGGTACACTGAAGCTTTCTTT
TRBD1	TRBV27	once	TRBJ2-7	CASGGTGAIAYEQYF	TGTGCCTCAGGGGGCACAGGGGCCATCGCCTACGAGCAGTACTTC
TRBD1	TRBV5-6	-	TRBJ1-1	CASSLQGAGSTEAFF	TGTGCCAGCAGCTTACAGGGGGCGGGGAGCACTGAAGCTTTCTTT
TRBD1	TRBV13	once	TRBJ1-1	CASSSATGGKAEAFF	TGTGCCAGCAGCTCAGCGACAGGGGGCAAAGCTGAAGCTTTCTTT
-	TRBV19	-	TRBJ2-1	CASSPSGELYNEQFF	TGTGCCAGTAGTCCCTCAGGGGAACTTTACAATGAGCAGTTCTTC
-	TRBV6-5	few	TRBJ2-7	CASSYSSQGAQYF	TGTGCCAGCAGTTACTCGTCTCAGGGTGCGCAGTACTTC
TRBD1	TRBV30	-	TRBJ1-1	CAWSAQGGTEAFF	TGTGCCTGGAGTGCCCAGGGGGGCACTGAAGCTTTCTTT
-	TRBV30	-	TRBJ2-1	CAWSVLDYPYNEQFF	TGTGCCTGGAGTGTCTTAGACTACCCCTACAATGAGCAGTTCTTC
-	TRBV5-6	-	TRBJ1-4	CASSLGAGNEKLFF	TGTGCCAGCAGCTTGGGTGCAGGAAATGAAAAACTGTTTTTT
TRBD1	TRBV5-4	-	TRBJ2-7	CASSPGTGPYEQYF	TGTGCCAGCAGCCCCGGGACAGGGCCCTACGAGCAGTACTTC
TRBD1	TRBV4-3	-	TRBJ2-7	CASSQEQGAYEQYF	TGCGCCAGCAGCCAAGAACAGGGGGCCTACGAGCAGTACTTC
-	TRBV7-8	-	TRBJ1-4	CASTRILAWTERDPESEKLFF	TGTGCCAGCACTAGAATCCTCGCCTGGACAGAAAGAGACCCCGAGAGTGAAAAACTGTTTTTT
-	TRBV19	-	TRBJ2-7	CASSMGGGQTYEQYF	TGTGCCAGTAGTATGGGCGGGGGACAGACCTACGAGCAGTACTTC
TRBD1	TRBV5-3	-	TRBJ1-2	CARSSDRALFGYTF	TGTGCCAGAAGCTCCGACAGGGCTCTCTTCGGCTACACCTTC
-	TRBV6-5	-	TRBJ1-1	CASTGLMNTEAFF	TGTGCCAGCACAGGACTTATGAACACTGAAGCTTTCTTT
TRBD2	TRBV10-3	-	TRBJ2-5	CAISDPSGRAGETQYF	TGTGCCATCAGTGACCCTAGCGGGAGAGCAGGGGAGACCCAGTACTTC
-	TRBV7-9	-	TRBJ1-1	CASSPPSWNTEAFF	TGTGCCAGCAGCCCACCCAGCTGGAACACTGAAGCTTTCTTT
-	TRBV5-4	-	TRBJ1-1	CASSLSEFEAFF	TGTGCCAGCAGCTTATCAGAGTTTGAAGCTTTCTTT
TRBD1	TRBV5-6	-	TRBJ2-7	CASSLGQGLYEQYF	TGTGCCAGCAGCTTGGGACAGGGCCTCTACGAGCAGTACTTC
-	TRBV6-5	-	TRBJ1-5	CASSLMGHQPQHF	TGTGCCAGCTCCCTTATGGGGCATCAGCCCCAGCATTTT
-	TRBV6-5	-	TRBJ2-7	CASTVTASYEQYF	TGTGCCAGCACCGTGACAGCATCCTACGAGCAGTACTTC
-	TRBV19	-	TRBJ2-1	CASTAGYHSYNEQFF	TGTGCCAGTACGGCGGGATACCACTCCTACAATGAGCAGTTCTTC
TRBD1	TRBV9	-	TRBJ1-2	CASSVAGGNYGYTF	TGTGCCAGCAGCGTAGCAGGGGGCAACTATGGCTACACCTTC